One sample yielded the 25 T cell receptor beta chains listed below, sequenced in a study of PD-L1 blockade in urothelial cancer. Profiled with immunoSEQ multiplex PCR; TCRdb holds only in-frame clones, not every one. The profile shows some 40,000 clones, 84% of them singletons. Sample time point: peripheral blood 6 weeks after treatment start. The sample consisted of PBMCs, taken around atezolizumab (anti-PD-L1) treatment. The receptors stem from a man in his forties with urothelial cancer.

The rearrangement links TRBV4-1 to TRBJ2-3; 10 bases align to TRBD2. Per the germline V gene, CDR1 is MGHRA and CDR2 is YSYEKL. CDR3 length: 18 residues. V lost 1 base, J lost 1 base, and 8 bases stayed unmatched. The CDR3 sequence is CASSQGQAGGRGTDTQYF. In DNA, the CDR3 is TGCGCCAGCAGCCAAGGTCAAGCGGGAGGGCGGGGCACAGATACGCAGTATTTT.

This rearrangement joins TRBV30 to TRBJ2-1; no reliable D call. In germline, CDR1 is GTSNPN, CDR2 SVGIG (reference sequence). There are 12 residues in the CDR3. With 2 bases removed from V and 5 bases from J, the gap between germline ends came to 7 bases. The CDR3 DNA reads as TGTGCCTGGAGTTCTATTAACAATGAGCAGTTCTTC. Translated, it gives CAWSSINNEQFF.

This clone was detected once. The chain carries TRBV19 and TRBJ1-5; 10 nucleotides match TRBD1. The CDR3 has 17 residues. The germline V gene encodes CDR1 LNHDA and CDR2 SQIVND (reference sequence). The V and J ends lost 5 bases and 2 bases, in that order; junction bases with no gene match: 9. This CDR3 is CASSLRDRGGGNQPQHF. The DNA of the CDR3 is TGTGCCAGTAGTCTCCGGGACAGGGGAGGGGGCAATCAGCCCCAGCATTTT.

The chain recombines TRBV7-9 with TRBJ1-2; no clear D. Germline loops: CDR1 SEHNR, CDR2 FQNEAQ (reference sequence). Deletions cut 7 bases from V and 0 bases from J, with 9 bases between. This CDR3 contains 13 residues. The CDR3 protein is CASTSRANYGYTF. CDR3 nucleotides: TGTGCCAGCACTTCCCGTGCTAACTATGGCTACACCTTC.

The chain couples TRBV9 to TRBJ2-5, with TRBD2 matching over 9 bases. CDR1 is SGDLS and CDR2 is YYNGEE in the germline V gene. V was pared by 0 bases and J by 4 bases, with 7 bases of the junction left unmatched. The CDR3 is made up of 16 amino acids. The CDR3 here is CASSVGGGRAPETQYF. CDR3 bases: TGTGCCAGCAGCGTAGGTGGCGGGAGGGCCCCAGAGACCCAGTACTTC.

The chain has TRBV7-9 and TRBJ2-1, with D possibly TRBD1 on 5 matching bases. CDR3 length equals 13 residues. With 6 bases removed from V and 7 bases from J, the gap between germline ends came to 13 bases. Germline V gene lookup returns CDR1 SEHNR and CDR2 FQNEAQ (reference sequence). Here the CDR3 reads CASSPDSLNEQFF. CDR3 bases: TGTGCCAGCAGTCCCGACAGCCTTAATGAGCAGTTCTTC.

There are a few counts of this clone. The CDR3 sequence: CASSPGNRDRDNEQYF. DNA of the CDR3: TGCGCCAGCAGCCCTGGAAACCGGGACAGGGACAACGAGCAGTACTTC. This sequence joins TRBV4-1 and TRBJ2-7, with TRBD1 matching 9 bases. V was clipped by 4 bases and J by 5 bases; unmatched bases: 12. Germline CDR1 reads MGHRA; CDR2 reads YSYEKL. The CDR3 is made up of 16 amino acids.

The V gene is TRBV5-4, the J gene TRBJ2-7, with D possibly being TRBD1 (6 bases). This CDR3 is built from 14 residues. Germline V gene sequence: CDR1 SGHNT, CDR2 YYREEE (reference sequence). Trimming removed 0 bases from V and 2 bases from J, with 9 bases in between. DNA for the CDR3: TGTGCCAGCAGCTTGGCAGGGGAAGCCTACGAGCAGTACTTC. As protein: CASSLAGEAYEQYF.

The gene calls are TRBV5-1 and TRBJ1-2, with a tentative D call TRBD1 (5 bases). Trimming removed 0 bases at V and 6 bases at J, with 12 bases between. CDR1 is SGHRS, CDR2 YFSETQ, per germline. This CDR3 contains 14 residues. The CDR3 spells CASSLGLQTDGYTF. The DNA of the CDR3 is TGCGCCAGCAGCTTGGGGCTTCAGACAGATGGCTACACCTTC.

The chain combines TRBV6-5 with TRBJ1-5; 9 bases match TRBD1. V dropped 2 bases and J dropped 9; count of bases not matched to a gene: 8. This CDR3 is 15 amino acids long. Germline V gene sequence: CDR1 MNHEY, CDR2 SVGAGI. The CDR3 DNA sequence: TGTGCCAGCAGTTACAACAGGGGGCCTGGGTGGCCCCAGCATTTT. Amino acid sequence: CASSYNRGPGWPQHF.

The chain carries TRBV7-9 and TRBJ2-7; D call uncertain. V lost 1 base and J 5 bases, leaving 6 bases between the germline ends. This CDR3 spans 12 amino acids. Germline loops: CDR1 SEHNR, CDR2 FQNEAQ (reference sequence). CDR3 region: CASSLESDEQYF. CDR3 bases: TGTGCCAGCAGCTTAGAATCGGACGAGCAGTACTTC.

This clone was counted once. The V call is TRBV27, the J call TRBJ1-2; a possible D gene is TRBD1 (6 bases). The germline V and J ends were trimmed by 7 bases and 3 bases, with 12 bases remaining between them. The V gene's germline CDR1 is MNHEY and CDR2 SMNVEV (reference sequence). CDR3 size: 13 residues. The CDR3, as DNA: TGTGCCAGCAAGGCGTCAGGGGACTATGGCTACACCTTC. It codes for CASKASGDYGYTF.

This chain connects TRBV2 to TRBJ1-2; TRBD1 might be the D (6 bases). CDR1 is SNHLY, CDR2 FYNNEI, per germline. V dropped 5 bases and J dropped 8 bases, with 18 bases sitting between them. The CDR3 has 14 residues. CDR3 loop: CASSTGQWVIGYTF. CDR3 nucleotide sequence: TGTGCCAGCAGTACTGGACAGTGGGTCATAGGCTACACCTTC.

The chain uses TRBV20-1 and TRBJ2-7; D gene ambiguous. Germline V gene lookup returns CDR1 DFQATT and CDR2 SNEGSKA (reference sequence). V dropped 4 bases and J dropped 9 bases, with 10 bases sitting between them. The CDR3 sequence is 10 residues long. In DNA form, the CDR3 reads TGCAGTGCTACCGAGCACGGGCAGTACTTC. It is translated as CSATEHGQYF.

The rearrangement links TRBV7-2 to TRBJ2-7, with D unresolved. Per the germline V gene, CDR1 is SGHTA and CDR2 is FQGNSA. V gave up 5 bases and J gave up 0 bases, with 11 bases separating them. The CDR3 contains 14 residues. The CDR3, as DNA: TGTGCCAGCAGCCCGGAAGAGGTCTCCTACGAGCAGTACTTC. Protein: CASSPEEVSYEQYF.

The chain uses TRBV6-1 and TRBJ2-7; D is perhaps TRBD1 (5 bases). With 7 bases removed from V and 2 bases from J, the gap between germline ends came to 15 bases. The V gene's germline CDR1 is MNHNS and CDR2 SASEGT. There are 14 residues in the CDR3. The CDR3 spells CASIQPAGTYEQYF. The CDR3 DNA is TGTGCCAGCATACAACCAGCAGGGACCTACGAGCAGTACTTC.

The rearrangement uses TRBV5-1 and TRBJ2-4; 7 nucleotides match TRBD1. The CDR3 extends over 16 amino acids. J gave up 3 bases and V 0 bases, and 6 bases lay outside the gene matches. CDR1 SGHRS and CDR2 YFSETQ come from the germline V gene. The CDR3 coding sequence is TGCGCCAGCAGCTTGGGACAGGGTACAGGCAAAAACATTCAGTACTTC. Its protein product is CASSLGQGTGKNIQYF.

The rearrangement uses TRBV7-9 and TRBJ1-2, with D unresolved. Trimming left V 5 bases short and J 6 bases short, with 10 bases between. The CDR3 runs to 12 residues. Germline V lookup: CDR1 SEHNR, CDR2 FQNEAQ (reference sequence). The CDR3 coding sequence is TGTGCCAGCAGCCCTCTTTTTGATGGCTACACCTTC. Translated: CASSPLFDGYTF.

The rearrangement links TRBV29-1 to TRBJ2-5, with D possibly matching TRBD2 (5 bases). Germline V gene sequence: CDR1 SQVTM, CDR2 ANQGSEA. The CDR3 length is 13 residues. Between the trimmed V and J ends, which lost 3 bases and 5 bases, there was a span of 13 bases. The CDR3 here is CSVDFHPGETQYF. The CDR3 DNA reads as TGCAGCGTTGACTTTCATCCGGGGGAGACCCAGTACTTC.

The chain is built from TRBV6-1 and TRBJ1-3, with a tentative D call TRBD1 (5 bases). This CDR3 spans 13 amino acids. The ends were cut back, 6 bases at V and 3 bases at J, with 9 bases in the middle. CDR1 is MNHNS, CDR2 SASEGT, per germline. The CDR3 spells CASRSGGGNTIYF. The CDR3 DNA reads TGTGCCAGCAGGTCGGGGGGTGGAAACACCATATATTTT.

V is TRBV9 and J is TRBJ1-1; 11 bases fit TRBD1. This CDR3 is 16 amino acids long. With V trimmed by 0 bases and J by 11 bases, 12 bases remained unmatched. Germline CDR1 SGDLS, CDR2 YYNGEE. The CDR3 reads CASSVGTGGGQSEAFF. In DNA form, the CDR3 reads TGTGCCAGCAGCGTAGGGACAGGGGGCGGGCAGAGTGAGGCTTTCTTT. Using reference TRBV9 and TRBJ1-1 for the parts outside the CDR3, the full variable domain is DSGVTQTPKHLITATGQRVTLRCSPRSGDLSVYWYQQSLDQGLQFLIQYYNGEERAKGNILERFSAQQFPDLHSELNLSSLELGDSALYFCASSVGTGGGQSEAFFGQGTRLTVV.

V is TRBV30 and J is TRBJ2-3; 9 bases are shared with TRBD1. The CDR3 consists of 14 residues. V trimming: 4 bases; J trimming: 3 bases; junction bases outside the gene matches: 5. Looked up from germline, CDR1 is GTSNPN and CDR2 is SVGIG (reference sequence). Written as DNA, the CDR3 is TGTGCCTGGAATCTGGGACAGGGAACAGATACGCAGTATTTT. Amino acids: CAWNLGQGTDTQYF.

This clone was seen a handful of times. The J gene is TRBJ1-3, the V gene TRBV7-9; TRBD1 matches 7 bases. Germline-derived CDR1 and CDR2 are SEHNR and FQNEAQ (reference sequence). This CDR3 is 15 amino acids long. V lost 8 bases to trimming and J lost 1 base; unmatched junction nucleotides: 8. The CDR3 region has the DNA TGTGCCAGCGCCCAGACAGGGTGGTCTGGAAACACCATATATTTT. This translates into CASAQTGWSGNTIYF. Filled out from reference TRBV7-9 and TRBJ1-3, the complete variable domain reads DTGVSQNPRHKITKRGQNVTFRCDPISEHNRLYWYRQTLGQGPEFLTYFQNEAQLEKSRLLSDRFSAERPKGSFSTLEIQRTEQGDSAMYLCASAQTGWSGNTIYFGEGSWLTVV.

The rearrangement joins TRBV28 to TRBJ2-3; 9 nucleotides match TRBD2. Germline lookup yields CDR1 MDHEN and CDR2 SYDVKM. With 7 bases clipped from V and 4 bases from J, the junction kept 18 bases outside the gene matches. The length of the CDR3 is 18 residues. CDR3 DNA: TGTGCCAGCACCTCCCCTTCGCCGGGACTAGCTGGCTCAGATACGCAGTATTTT. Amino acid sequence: CASTSPSPGLAGSDTQYF.

In DNA form, the CDR3 reads TGCGCCAGCAGTTTGGACAGGGCGAACACCGGGGAGCTGTTTTTT. Its translation is CASSLDRANTGELFF. This chain links TRBV4-3 with TRBJ2-2; 8 positions match TRBD1. The V gene's germline CDR1 is LGHNA and CDR2 YSLEER. V was clipped by 6 bases and J by 0 bases; unmatched bases: 3. The CDR3 extends over 15 amino acids.